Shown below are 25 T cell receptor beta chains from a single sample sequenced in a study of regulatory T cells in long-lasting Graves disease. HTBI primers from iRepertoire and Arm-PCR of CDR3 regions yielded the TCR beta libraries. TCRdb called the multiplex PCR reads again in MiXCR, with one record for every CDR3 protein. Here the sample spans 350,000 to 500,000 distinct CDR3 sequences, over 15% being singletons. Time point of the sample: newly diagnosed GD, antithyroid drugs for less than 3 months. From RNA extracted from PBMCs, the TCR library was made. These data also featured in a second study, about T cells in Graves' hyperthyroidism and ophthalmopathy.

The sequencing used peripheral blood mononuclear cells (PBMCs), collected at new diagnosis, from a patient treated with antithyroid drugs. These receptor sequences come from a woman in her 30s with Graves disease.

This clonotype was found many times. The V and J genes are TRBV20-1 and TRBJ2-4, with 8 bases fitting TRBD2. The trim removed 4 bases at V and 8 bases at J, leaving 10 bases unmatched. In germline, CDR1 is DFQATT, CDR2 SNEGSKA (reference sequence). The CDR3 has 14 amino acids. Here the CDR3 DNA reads TGCAGTGCTATCCCCTCGGGGGGGGGCGACATTCAGTACTTC. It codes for CSAIPSGGGDIQYF.

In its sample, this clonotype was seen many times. CDR3 loop: CATSTTGNTGELFF. The CDR3, as DNA: TGTGCCACCAGTACGACAGGGAACACCGGGGAGCTGTTTTTT. The rearrangement uses TRBV24-1 and TRBJ2-2; TRBD1 might be the D (6 bases). Trimming left V 6 bases short and J 1 base short, with 8 bases between. CDR3 length: 14 amino acids. Germline CDR1 is KGHDR and CDR2 is SFDVKD.

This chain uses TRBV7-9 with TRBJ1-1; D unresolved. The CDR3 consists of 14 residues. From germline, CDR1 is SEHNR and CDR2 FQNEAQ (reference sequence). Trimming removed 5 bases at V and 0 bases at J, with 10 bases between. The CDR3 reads CASSLKNMNTEAFF. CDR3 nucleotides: TGTGCCAGCAGCCTCAAGAACATGAACACTGAAGCTTTCTTT.

CDR3 sequence: CSARGPTPGRRGYTF. CDR3 in DNA: TGCAGTGCTAGAGGGCCGACACCGGGTCGTCGTGGCTACACCTTC. The V and J genes are TRBV20-1 and TRBJ1-2; D call uncertain. The V and J ends lost 1 base and 7 bases respectively, with 19 bases between them. Germline assignment: CDR1 DFQATT and CDR2 SNEGSKA (reference sequence). CDR3 size: 15 residues.

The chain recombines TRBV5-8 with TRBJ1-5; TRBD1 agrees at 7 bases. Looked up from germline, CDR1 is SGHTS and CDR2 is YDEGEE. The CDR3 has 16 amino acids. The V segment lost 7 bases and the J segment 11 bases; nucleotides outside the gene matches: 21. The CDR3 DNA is TGTGCCAGCCGCGACCGGGGGGGACAGTCCTTGCGGGCCCAGCATTTT. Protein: CASRDRGGQSLRAQHF.

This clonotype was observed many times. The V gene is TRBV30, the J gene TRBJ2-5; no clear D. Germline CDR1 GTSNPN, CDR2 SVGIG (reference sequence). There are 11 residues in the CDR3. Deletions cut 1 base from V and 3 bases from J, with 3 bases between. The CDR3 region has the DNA TGTGCCTGGAGTGCAGAAGAGACCCAGTACTTC. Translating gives CAWSAEETQYF.

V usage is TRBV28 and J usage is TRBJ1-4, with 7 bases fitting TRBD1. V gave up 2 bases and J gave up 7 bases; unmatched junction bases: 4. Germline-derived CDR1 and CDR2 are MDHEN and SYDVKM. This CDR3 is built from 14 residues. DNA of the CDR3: TGTGCCAGCAGTTTAGGGGACAGTATTGAAAAACTGTTTTTT. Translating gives CASSLGDSIEKLFF.

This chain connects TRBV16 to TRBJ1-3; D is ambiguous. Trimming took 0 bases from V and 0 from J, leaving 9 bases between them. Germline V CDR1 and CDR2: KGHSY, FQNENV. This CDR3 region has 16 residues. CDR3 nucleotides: TGTGCCAGCAGCCAATCTGGCAGCAGCTCTGGAAACACCATATATTTT. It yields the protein CASSQSGSSSGNTIYF.

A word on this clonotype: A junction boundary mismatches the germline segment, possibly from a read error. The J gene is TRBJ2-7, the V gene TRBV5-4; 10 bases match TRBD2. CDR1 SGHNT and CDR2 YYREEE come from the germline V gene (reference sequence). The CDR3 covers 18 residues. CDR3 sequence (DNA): TGTGTCAGCAGCTTAGGAGCGGGAGGGCCTCGGAGCTCCTACGAGCAGTACTTC. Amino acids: CVSSLGAGGPRSSYEQYF. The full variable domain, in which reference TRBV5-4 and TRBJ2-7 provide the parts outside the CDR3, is ETGVTQSPTHLIKTRGQQVTLRCSSQSGHNTVSWYQQALGQGPQFIFQYYREEENGRGNFPPRFSGLQFPNYSSELNVNALELDDSALYLCVSSLGAGGPRSSYEQYFGPGTRLTVT.

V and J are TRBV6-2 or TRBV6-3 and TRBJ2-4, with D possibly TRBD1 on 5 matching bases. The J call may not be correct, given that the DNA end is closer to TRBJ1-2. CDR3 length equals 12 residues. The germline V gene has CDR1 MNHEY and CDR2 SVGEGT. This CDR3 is CASSSHRTGYTF. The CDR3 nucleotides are TGTGCCAGCAGTTCCCACAGGACCGGCTACACCTTC.

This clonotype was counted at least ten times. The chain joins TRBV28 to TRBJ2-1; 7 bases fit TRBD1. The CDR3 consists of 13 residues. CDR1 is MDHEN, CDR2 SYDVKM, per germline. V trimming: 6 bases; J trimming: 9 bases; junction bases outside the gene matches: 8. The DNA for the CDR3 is TGTGCCAGCAGCCCGGGACAGTTGGTTGAGCAGTTCTTC. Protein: CASSPGQLVEQFF.

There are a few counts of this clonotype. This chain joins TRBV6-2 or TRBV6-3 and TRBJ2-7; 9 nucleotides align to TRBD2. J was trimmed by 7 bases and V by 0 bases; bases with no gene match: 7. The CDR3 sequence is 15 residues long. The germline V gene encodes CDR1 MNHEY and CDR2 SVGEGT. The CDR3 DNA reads TGTGCCAGCAGTTACTCGACTAGCGGATGGACGGAGCAGTACTTC. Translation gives CASSYSTSGWTEQYF.

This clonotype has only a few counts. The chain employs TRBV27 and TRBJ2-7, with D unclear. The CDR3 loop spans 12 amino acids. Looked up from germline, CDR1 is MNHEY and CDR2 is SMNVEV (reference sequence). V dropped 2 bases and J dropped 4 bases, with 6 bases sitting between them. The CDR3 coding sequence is TGTGCCAGCAGTTTAATTGGATACGAGCAGTACTTC. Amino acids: CASSLIGYEQYF.

The CDR3 nucleotides read TGTGCCAGCAGCTCCTTCAAGGACAGTGCCTTCCTTTGGTATGGCTACACCTTC. This translates into CASSSFKDSAFLWYGYTF. The rearrangement joins TRBV5-5 to TRBJ1-2; D might be TRBD1 (6 bases). The CDR3 consists of 18 residues. CDR1 and CDR2 (germline): SGHKS, YYEKEE (reference sequence). Deletions cut 3 bases from V and 5 bases from J, with 26 bases between.

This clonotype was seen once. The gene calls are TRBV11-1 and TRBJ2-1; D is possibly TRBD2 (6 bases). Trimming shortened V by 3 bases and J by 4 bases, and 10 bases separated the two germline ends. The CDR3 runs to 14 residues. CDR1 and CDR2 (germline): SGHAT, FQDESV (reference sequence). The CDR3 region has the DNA TGTGCCAGCAGCTTTCTAGCGACTTACAATGAGCAGTTCTTC. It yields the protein CASSFLATYNEQFF. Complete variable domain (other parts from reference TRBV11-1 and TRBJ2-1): EAEVAQSPRYKITEKSQAVAFWCDPISGHATLYWYRQILGQGPELLVQFQDESVVDDSQLPKDRFSAERLKGVDSTLKIQPAELGDSAMYLCASSFLATYNEQFFGPGTRLTVL.

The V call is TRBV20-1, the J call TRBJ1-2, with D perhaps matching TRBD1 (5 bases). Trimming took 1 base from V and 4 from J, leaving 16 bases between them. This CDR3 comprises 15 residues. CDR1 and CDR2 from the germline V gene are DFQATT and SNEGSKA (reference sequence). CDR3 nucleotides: TGCAGTGCTAGAGCGCGGCAGGGCGTATCCTATGGCTACACCTTC. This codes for CSARARQGVSYGYTF.

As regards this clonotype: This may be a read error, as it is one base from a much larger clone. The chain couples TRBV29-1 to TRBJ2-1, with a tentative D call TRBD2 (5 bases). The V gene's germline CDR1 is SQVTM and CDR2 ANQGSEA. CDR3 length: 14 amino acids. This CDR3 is CSVRMGSSYNEQSF. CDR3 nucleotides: TGCAGCGTTAGAATGGGGAGCTCCTACAATGAGCAGTCCTTC.

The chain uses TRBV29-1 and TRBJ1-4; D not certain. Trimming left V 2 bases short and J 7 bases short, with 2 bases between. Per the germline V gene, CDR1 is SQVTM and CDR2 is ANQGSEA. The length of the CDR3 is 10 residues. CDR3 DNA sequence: TGCAGCGTTGAATCTGAAAAACTGTTTTTT. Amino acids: CSVESEKLFF. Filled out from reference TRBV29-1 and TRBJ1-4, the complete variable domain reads SAVISQKPSRDICQRGTSLTIQCQVDSQVTMMFWYRQQPGQSLTLIATANQGSEATYESGFVIDKFPISRPNLTFSTLTVSNMSPEDSSIYLCSVESEKLFFGSGTQLSVL.

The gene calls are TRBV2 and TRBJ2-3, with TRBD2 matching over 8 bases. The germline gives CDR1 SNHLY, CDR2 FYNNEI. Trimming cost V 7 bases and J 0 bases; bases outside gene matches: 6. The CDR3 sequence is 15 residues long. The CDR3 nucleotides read TGTGCCAGCAACCCATCTAGCGGGAGCACAGATACGCAGTATTTT. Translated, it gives CASNPSSGSTDTQYF.

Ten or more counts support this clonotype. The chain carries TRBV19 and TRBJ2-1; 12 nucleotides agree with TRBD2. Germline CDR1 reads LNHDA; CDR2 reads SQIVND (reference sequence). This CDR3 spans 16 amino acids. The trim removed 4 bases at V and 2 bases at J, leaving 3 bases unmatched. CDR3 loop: CASSKGLAGTYNEQFF. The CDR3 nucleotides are TGTGCCAGTAGTAAAGGACTAGCGGGGACCTACAATGAGCAGTTCTTC. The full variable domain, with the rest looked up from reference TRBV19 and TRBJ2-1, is DGGITQSPKYLFRKEGQNVTLSCEQNLNHDAMYWYRQDPGQGLRLIYYSQIVNDFQKGDIAEGYSVSREKKESFPLTVTSAQKNPTAFYLCASSKGLAGTYNEQFFGPGTRLTVL.

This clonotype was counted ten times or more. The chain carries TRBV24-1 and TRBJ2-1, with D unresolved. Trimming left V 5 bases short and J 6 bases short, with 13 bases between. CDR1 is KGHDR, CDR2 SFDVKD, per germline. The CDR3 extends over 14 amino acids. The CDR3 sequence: CATSAPWRSNEQFF. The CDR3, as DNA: TGTGCCACCAGTGCCCCCTGGCGTTCCAATGAGCAGTTCTTC.

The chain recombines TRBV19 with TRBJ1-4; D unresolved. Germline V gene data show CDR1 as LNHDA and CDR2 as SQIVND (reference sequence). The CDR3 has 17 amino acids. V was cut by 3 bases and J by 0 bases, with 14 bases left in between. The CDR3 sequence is CASSISLRLTTNEKLFF. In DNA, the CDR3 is TGTGCCAGTAGTATTTCTCTTCGGCTCACAACTAATGAAAAACTGTTTTTT.

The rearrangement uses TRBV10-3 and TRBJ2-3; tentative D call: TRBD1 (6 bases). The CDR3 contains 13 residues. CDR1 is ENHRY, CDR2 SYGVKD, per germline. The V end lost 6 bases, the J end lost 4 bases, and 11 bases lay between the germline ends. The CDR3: CAIRQGSPDTQYF. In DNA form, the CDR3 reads TGTGCCATCAGACAGGGAAGCCCAGATACGCAGTATTTT.

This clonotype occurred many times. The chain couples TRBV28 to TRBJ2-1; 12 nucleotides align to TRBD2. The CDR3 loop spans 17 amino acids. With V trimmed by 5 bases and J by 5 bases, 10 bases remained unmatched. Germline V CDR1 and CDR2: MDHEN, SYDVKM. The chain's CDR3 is CASSPGLAGRANNEQFF. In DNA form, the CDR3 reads TGTGCCAGCAGTCCCGGACTAGCGGGGCGCGCGAACAATGAGCAGTTCTTC.

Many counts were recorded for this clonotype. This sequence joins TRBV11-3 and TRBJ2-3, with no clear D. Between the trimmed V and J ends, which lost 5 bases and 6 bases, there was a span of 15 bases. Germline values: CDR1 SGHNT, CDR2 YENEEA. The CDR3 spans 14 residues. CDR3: CASSKGSNEDTQYF. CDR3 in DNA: TGTGCCAGCAGCAAGGGAAGTAATGAGGATACGCAGTATTTT.